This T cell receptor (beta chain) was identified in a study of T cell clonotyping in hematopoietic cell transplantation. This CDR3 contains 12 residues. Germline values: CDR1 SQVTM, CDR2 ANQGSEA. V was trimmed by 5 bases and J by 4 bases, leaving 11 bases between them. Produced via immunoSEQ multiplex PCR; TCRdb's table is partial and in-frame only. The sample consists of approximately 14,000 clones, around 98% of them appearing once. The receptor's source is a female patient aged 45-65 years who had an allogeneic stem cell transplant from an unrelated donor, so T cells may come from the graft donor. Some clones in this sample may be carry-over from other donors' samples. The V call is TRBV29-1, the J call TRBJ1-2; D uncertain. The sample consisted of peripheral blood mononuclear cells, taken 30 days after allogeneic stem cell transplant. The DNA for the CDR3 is TGCAGCGTTTACCCAGACCCCTATGGCTACACCTTC. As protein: CSVYPDPYGYTF.